This is a list of T cell receptor beta chains from one sample in a study of T cells in Graves' hyperthyroidism and ophthalmopathy. TCRdb reprocessed the multiplex PCR reads with MiXCR, giving one entry per CDR3 protein. The sample has fewer than 700,000 distinct CDR3 sequences, 15% to 20% seen once. Sequenced sample: blood. The receptors derive from a woman under 30 with Graves' ophthalmopathy. Both conserved end residues are trimmed from each CDR3. Fields, in order: clone size, D gene, V gene, CDR3 protein. D genes are given only for firm matches. Some rows have no size entry. The others give once, few or many, or a class for an expanded clone.

abundance: .; d_gene: .; v_gene: TRBV5-4; CDR3aa: ASSLRWGRGDTQY
abundance: many; d_gene: TRBD2; v_gene: TRBV3-1; CDR3aa: ASSQVVSGRGEQY
abundance: .; d_gene: TRBD2; v_gene: TRBV7-9; CDR3aa: ASSLDPTSGRYEQY
abundance: many; d_gene: TRBD1; v_gene: TRBV29-1; CDR3aa: SVFGQETNYGYT
abundance: once; d_gene: TRBD1; v_gene: TRBV7-9; CDR3aa: ASSWTGPGDTQY
abundance: many; d_gene: .; v_gene: TRBV7-9; CDR3aa: ASSLEGTTPTNYGYT
abundance: many; d_gene: .; v_gene: TRBV27; CDR3aa: ASSMTLAFSYNEQF
abundance: .; d_gene: .; v_gene: TRBV2; CDR3aa: ASSDARVRANTGELF
abundance: .; d_gene: .; v_gene: TRBV30; CDR3aa: AWTGGNSPLH
abundance: few; d_gene: .; v_gene: TRBV29-1; CDR3aa: SVVGGHYEQY
abundance: few; d_gene: .; v_gene: TRBV7-9; CDR3aa: ASSTRRQPATNEKLF
abundance: .; d_gene: TRBD2; v_gene: TRBV28; CDR3aa: ASSSPGLAGPNEQF
abundance: many; d_gene: .; v_gene: TRBV7-2; CDR3aa: ASSYTANTEAF
abundance: .; d_gene: .; v_gene: TRBV7-2; CDR3aa: ASRSGFGALNTGELF
abundance: many; d_gene: .; v_gene: TRBV15; CDR3aa: ATSRSGDSSYEQY
abundance: .; d_gene: TRBD2; v_gene: TRBV5-1; CDR3aa: ASTLSGSWGSTDTQY
abundance: many; d_gene: .; v_gene: TRBV11-2; CDR3aa: ASSLLTQTYEQY
abundance: .; d_gene: .; v_gene: TRBV28; CDR3aa: ASSWGLSSGNTIY
abundance: .; d_gene: .; v_gene: TRBV30; CDR3aa: AWSVWALETQY
abundance: many; d_gene: TRBD2; v_gene: TRBV7-3; CDR3aa: ASSHGRLAGGSTDTQY
abundance: .; d_gene: TRBD1; v_gene: TRBV19; CDR3aa: ASSPLTDRVAGANVLT
abundance: many; d_gene: .; v_gene: TRBV7-2; CDR3aa: ASSPSDRQYYGYT
abundance: many; d_gene: TRBD2; v_gene: TRBV10-3; CDR3aa: AISELAGGSTDTQY
abundance: many; d_gene: .; v_gene: TRBV30; CDR3aa: AWSRDNNEQF
abundance: many; d_gene: TRBD1; v_gene: TRBV6-6; CDR3aa: ASSYQTGTGSEKLF
abundance: many; d_gene: .; v_gene: TRBV30; CDR3aa: AWSGFSETQY
abundance: many; d_gene: .; v_gene: TRBV7-8; CDR3aa: ASSSMGTGVYYEQY
abundance: few; d_gene: .; v_gene: TRBV19; CDR3aa: ASSNQGDTEAF
abundance: many; d_gene: .; v_gene: TRBV28; CDR3aa: ASSPSISGVEQF
abundance: few; d_gene: TRBD2; v_gene: TRBV5-1; CDR3aa: ASSLAVSGGAGELF
abundance: many; d_gene: TRBD1; v_gene: TRBV27; CDR3aa: ASGRTGSGDGYT
abundance: few; d_gene: TRBD2; v_gene: TRBV4-2; CDR3aa: ASSQETGGNTDTQY
abundance: .; d_gene: .; v_gene: TRBV11-2; CDR3aa: ASSQEGGSSYEQY
abundance: many; d_gene: TRBD1; v_gene: TRBV2; CDR3aa: ASSTRGTARKH
abundance: .; d_gene: .; v_gene: TRBV6-1; CDR3aa: ASRATVNYGYT
abundance: many; d_gene: .; v_gene: TRBV27; CDR3aa: ASSNPDGLREY
abundance: many; d_gene: .; v_gene: TRBV30; CDR3aa: AWSTSPRNTEAF
abundance: many; d_gene: .; v_gene: TRBV2; CDR3aa: ASRGRTEAAGYT
abundance: once; d_gene: TRBD2; v_gene: TRBV27; CDR3aa: ASSLLAGRKQETQY
abundance: .; d_gene: .; v_gene: TRBV3-1; CDR3aa: ASRPRTDHQPQH
abundance: .; d_gene: TRBD2; v_gene: TRBV7-6; CDR3aa: ASSRGLAGGGEQY
abundance: few; d_gene: TRBD2; v_gene: TRBV3-1; CDR3aa: ASSQAGGGKGTQY
abundance: many; d_gene: TRBD2; v_gene: TRBV11-1; CDR3aa: ASSRLAENSYEQY
abundance: many; d_gene: .; v_gene: TRBV11-2; CDR3aa: ASSFLERGTDTQY
abundance: many; d_gene: .; v_gene: TRBV12-3/TRBV12-4; CDR3aa: ASSLTSLGEQF
abundance: once; d_gene: TRBD1; v_gene: TRBV19; CDR3aa: ASSTLDRGGYT
abundance: few; d_gene: TRBD2; v_gene: TRBV25-1; CDR3aa: ASSERLADTDTQY
abundance: many; d_gene: TRBD2; v_gene: TRBV29-1; CDR3aa: SVEAGAGGHEETQY
abundance: many; d_gene: .; v_gene: TRBV5-6; CDR3aa: ASSPSGQGRNYGYT
abundance: many; d_gene: .; v_gene: TRBV7-8; CDR3aa: ASSSGTGQPQH
abundance: many; d_gene: TRBD2; v_gene: TRBV7-9; CDR3aa: ASSLTSGRQETQY